This entry describes one T cell receptor beta chain. The antigen is undetermined. The data belong to a study of cytomegalovirus exposure and HLA in healthy donors. PCR amplification relied on 60 Vbeta primers (plus 13 Jbeta primers). Assay: immunoSEQ multiplex PCR; the TCRdb copy retains only in-frame clones and omits some. The table lists under 200,000 clones, roughly an eighth of them singletons, with approximately 8.4% in the top ten. Study observations and caveats: An analysis that was carried out later associated 16,000 or so TCR beta sequences with HLA alleles at 0.05 false discovery rate.

Sequenced: PBMCs. This clonotype was sampled from a man aged 45 to 65 in good health and CMV-seropositive.

CDR3 bases: TGTGCCAGCAGTGCCAGGCGTGAGAACACTGAAGCTTTCTTT. Its protein is CASSARRENTEAFF. This chain joins TRBV2 and TRBJ1-1; D uncertain. Germline CDR1 SNHLY, CDR2 FYNNEI. The CDR3 runs 14 residues. V gave up 4 bases and J gave up 1 base, with 10 bases separating them.